The next 10 T cell receptor beta chains were all read from a single sample in a study of T-cell memory formation after mild COVID-19. MiXCR was run by TCRdb on the 5' RACE reads, yielding one entry per CDR3 protein. The data contain 550,000 to 700,000 distinct CDR3 sequences, around 16% of them singletons. Sequenced material: PBMCs or a T cell subset sorted from them (not recorded which). The receptors here all came from an adult woman who had mild COVID-19 (a few samples of this study predate the infection). Cell type and time point are not known.

V gene TRBV5-1 combines with J gene TRBJ2-3; D call uncertain. The germline CDR1 and CDR2 sequences are SGHRS and YFSETQ. Trimming stripped 4 bases from V and 5 bases from J, with 11 bases between. CDR3 length: 13 amino acids. CDR3 nucleotide sequence: TGCGCCAGCAGCAACCGGACGGGAGATACGCAGTATTTT. Protein product: CASSNRTGDTQYF.

This clonotype has more than one count but fewer than ten. The chain uses TRBV20-1 and TRBJ2-2; the match to TRBD1 covers 9 bases. This CDR3 region has 19 residues. CDR1 is DFQATT and CDR2 is SNEGSKA in the germline V gene (reference sequence). J lost 1 base, V lost 3 bases, and 15 bases had no gene match. The CDR3 nucleotides are TGCAGTGCTAGTCTGGTTGAGGTCTGGGGACAGGGGAACACCGGGGAGCTGTTTTTT. This sequence encodes CSASLVEVWGQGNTGELFF.

The rearrangement joins TRBV19 to TRBJ1-5, with D possibly matching TRBD1 (5 bases). Germline CDR1 reads LNHDA; CDR2 reads SQIVND (reference sequence). This CDR3 comprises 15 residues. Deletions cut 3 bases from V and 0 bases from J, with 9 bases between. The chain's CDR3 is CASSMGQRSNQPQHF. DNA of the CDR3: TGTGCCAGTAGTATGGGGCAGCGTAGCAATCAGCCCCAGCATTTT.

Only a few counts were recorded for this clonotype. CDR3 region: CASSSLGASTQETQYF. The CDR3 DNA reads TGTGCCAGCAGCTCTCTAGGAGCATCCACCCAAGAGACCCAGTACTTC. The chain couples TRBV7-9 to TRBJ2-5; no reliable D call. Germline loops: CDR1 SEHNR, CDR2 FQNEAQ (reference sequence). The length of the CDR3 is 16 residues. V gave up 4 bases and J gave up 1 base, with 16 bases separating them.

The V call is TRBV7-2, the J call TRBJ2-2; 8 positions agree with TRBD2. With 2 bases clipped from V and 1 base from J, the junction kept 3 bases outside the gene matches. The CDR3 loop spans 16 amino acids. Per germline, CDR1 SGHTA and CDR2 FQGNSA. This CDR3 is CASSLFSGKNTGELFF. As DNA, the CDR3 is TGTGCCAGCAGCTTATTTAGCGGGAAGAACACCGGGGAGCTGTTTTTT.

Only a few counts were recorded for this clonotype. The chain carries TRBV14 and TRBJ2-7; 9 nucleotides line up with TRBD2. This CDR3 region has 15 residues. Germline V gene data show CDR1 as SGHDN and CDR2 as FVKESK. V was pared by 6 bases and J by 1 base, with 7 bases of the junction left unmatched. The CDR3 DNA is TGTGCCAGCAGGCAACTTAGCGGGAGTTCCTACGAGCAGTACTTC. Its translation is CASRQLSGSSYEQYF.

This clonotype showed up just a few times. V is TRBV5-1 and J is TRBJ1-2, with 7 bases lining up with TRBD1. This CDR3 is 16 amino acids long. V lost 5 bases, J lost 4 bases, and 14 bases stayed unmatched. Per the germline V gene, CDR1 is SGHRS and CDR2 is YFSETQ. In DNA, the CDR3 is TGCGCCAGCAGTCCCGGAGGACAGGAGATCTCCTATGGCTACACCTTC. Its translation is CASSPGGQEISYGYTF.

This clonotype was seen a handful of times. The chain couples TRBV12-3 or TRBV12-4 to TRBJ2-3, with D perhaps matching TRBD2 (6 bases). V shed 6 bases and J shed 4 bases, with 14 bases lying between them. This CDR3 has 14 residues. CDR3 region: CASSGTPTADTQYF. The CDR3 DNA follows: TGTGCCAGCAGCGGGACTCCCACCGCAGATACGCAGTATTTT.

This chain links TRBV2 with TRBJ2-2, with TRBD2 matching over 8 bases. The CDR3 runs 15 residues. Germline CDR1 reads SNHLY; CDR2 reads FYNNEI. V gave up 7 bases and J gave up 0 bases; unmatched junction bases: 4. CDR3 loop: CASKGGGTNTGELFF. In DNA, the CDR3 is TGTGCCAGCAAAGGCGGGGGGACGAACACCGGGGAGCTGTTTTTT.

This clonotype was observed a handful of times. The chain uses TRBV5-1 and TRBJ2-1; TRBD2 aligns across 14 bases. The CDR3 is 16 amino acids. Trimming took 0 bases from V and 9 from J; bases not matched to a gene: 5. Looked up from germline, CDR1 is SGHRS and CDR2 is YFSETQ. CDR3 sequence reads: CASSLGLAGGQGEQFF. CDR3 nucleotides: TGCGCCAGCAGCTTGGGACTAGCGGGGGGGCAAGGTGAGCAGTTCTTC.